The subject of this entry is one TCR beta chain. It has no known antigen specificity. No much larger clone is present one base from it, and per-base qualities are unavailable. The immunoSEQ Assay was used to immunosequence TCRbeta CDR3 regions from genomic DNA. Genomic DNA was amplified by bias-controlled multiplex PCR before high-throughput sequencing. In the original analysis: To quantify the absolute abundance of each unique TCRbeta CDR3 region, the sequences were collapsed and filtered. Clonality, defined as 1 minus Pielou's evenness, was calculated using only productive rearrangements. A previously published method was used to identify clones with significantly greater frequencies in on-treatment samples than in baseline samples. The immuneACCESS repertoire file appears here via TCRdb, limited to in-frame rearrangements. These files lack a portion of the clones; in checked studies, under half of the deficit traces to unresolved V genes, and the cause of the others is not known. Clonal size and the V and J genes are those of that table, whereas D and trimming came from the DNA. Across this sample there are roughly 13,000 clones, with about 55% seen only once. The leading ten clones occupy roughly 17% of the sample.

The treatment or condition tag for this specimen amounts to: randomized to nivolumab then ipilimumab (arm A) or the reverse (arm B). Prior DNA-damaging chemotherapy had not been received by any trial patient. On a FACS Aria II flow cytometer, live CD3+CD8+ cells that were negative for CD19 and CD56 were sorted from thawed PBMCs. Samples came from patients with melanoma in CheckMate 064, a randomized, open-label phase II trial of sequential checkpoint blockade. Peripheral blood mononuclear cells were obtained through leukapheresis, purified using Ficoll-Paque, and frozen in human serum containing about 9.3% DMSO. Immediately after sorting, the purity of sorted blood CD3+CD8+ cells was verified to be >95%, after which DNA was extracted. V gives up 1 base and J gives up 4 bases, and the segment between their germline ends measures 7 bases. Taken from the germline V gene (reference sequence), the CDR1 and CDR2 loops are SEHNR and FQNEAQ. From the cysteine up to the phenylalanine, the CDR3 has a length of 13 residues. Only the CDR3 DNA stays, 39 bases, in frame from base 1.

This sample is part of a study of sequential checkpoint blockade in melanoma (dated by TCRdb to 2018 to 2020). Context from the whole study: Patients were randomized 1:1 to first-line nivolumab followed by ipilimumab (arm A) or ipilimumab followed by nivolumab (arm B). Maintenance nivolumab was given following each of the two trial sequences. The paper's findings and limits, for the study overall: The response-prediction model combining TCR metrics and mutation burden needs validation in larger, independent patient cohorts.

The sample consisted of CD8+ T cells sorted from blood (inferred from file names), taken from a patient given nivolumab and ipilimumab in sequence. The clonotype was recovered from a human donor with melanoma. The chain is made from TRBV7-9 and TRBJ1-2, with no confident D gene call. For the CDR3, the sequence is CASSLEGGYGYTF. Here is the DNA: TGTGCCAGCAGCTTAGAGGGAGGCTATGGCTACACCTTC. Reference TRBV7-9 and TRBJ1-2 genes cover what lies past the CDR3, so the full variable domain is DTGVSQNPRHKITKRGQNVTFRCDPISEHNRLYWYRQTLGQGPEFLTYFQNEAQLEKSRLLSDRFSAERPKGSFSTLEIQRTEQGDSAMYLCASSLEGGYGYTFGSGTRLTVV.